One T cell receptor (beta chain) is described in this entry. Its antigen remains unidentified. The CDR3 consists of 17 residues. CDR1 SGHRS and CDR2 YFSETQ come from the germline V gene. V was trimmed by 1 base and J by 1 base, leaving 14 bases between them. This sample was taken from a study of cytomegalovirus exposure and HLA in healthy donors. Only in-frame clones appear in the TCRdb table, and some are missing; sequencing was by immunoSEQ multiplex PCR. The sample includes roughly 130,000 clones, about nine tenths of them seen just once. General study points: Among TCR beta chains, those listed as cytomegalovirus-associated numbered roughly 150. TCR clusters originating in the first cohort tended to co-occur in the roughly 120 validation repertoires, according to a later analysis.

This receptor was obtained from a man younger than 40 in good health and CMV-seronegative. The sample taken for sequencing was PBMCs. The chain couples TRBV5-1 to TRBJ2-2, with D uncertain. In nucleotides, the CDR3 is TGCGCCAGCAGCTTGTTCTCCCGCGGCCTGAACACCGGGGAGCTGTTTTTT. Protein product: CASSLFSRGLNTGELFF.